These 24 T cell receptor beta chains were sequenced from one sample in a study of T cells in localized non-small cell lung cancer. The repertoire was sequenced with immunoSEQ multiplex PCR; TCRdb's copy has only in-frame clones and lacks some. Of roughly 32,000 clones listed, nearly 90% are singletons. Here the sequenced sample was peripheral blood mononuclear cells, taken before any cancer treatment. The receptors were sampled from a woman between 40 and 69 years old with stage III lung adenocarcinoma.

CDR3 in amino acids: CASSLDGGTDTQYF. In nucleotides, the CDR3 is TGTGCCAGCAGCTTAGATGGGGGCACAGATACGCAGTATTTT. The chain employs TRBV11-2 and TRBJ2-3; D remains unclear. Trimming left V 0 bases short and J 1 base short, with 5 bases between. Germline V lookup: CDR1 SGHAT, CDR2 FQNNGV. The CDR3 loop spans 14 amino acids.

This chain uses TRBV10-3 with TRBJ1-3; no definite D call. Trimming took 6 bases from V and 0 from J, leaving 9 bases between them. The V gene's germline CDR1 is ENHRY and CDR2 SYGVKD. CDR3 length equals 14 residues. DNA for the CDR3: TGTGCCATCAGGAACGGCTACTCTGGAAACACCATATATTTT. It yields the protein CAIRNGYSGNTIYF.

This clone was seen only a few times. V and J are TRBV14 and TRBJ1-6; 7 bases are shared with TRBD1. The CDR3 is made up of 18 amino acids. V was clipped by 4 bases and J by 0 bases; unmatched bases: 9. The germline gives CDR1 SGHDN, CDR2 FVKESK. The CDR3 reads CASSPGDSYRSYNSPLHF. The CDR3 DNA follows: TGTGCCAGCAGCCCAGGGGACAGCTACCGCTCCTATAATTCACCCCTCCACTTT.

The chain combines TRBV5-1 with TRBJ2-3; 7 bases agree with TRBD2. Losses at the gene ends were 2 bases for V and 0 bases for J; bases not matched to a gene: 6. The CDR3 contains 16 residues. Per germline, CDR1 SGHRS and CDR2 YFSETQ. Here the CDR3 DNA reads TGCGCCAGCAGCTTAGCTAGCGGAGTTAGCACAGATACGCAGTATTTT. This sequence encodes CASSLASGVSTDTQYF.

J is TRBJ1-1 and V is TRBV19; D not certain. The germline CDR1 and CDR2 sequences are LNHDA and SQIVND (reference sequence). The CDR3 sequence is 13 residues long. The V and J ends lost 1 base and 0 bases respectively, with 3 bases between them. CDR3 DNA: TGTGCCAGTAGTATAGCAATGAACACTGAAGCTTTCTTT. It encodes CASSIAMNTEAFF. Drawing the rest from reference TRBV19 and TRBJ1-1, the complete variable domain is DGGITQSPKYLFRKEGQNVTLSCEQNLNHDAMYWYRQDPGQGLRLIYYSQIVNDFQKGDIAEGYSVSREKKESFPLTVTSAQKNPTAFYLCASSIAMNTEAFFGQGTRLTVV.

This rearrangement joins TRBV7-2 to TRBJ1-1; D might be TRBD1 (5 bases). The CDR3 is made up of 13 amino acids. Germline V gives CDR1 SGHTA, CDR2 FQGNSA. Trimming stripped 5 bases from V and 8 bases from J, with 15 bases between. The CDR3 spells CASSPWAGTEAFF. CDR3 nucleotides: TGTGCCAGCAGCCCCTGGGCAGGGACGGAAGCTTTCTTT.

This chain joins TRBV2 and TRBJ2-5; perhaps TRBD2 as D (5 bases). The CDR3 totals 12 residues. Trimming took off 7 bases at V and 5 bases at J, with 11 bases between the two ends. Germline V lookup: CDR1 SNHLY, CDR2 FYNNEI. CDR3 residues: CASTRATETQYF. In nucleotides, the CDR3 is TGTGCCAGCACGCGGGCTACGGAGACCCAGTACTTC. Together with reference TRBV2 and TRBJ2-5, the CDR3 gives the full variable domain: EPEVTQTPSHQVTQMGQEVILRCVPISNHLYFYWYRQILGQKVEFLVSFYNNEISEKSEIFDDQFSVERPDGSNFTLKIRSTKLEDSAMYFCASTRATETQYFGPGTRLLVL.

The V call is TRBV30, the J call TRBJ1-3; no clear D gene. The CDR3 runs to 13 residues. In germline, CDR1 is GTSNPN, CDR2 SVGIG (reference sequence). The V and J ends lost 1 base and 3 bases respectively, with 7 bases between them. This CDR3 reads CAWSAVFGNTIYF. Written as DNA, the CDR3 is TGTGCCTGGAGTGCAGTCTTTGGAAACACCATATATTTT.

The CDR3 region has the DNA TGTGCCAGCAGTAACAGGGGTCCCAACTATGGCTACACCTTC. Translation: CASSNRGPNYGYTF. The chain links TRBV5-4 to TRBJ1-2; TRBD1 agrees at 7 bases. This CDR3 contains 14 residues. After removal of 5 bases from V and 2 bases from J, the junction contained 6 bases not matched to a gene. Germline values: CDR1 SGHNT, CDR2 YYREEE (reference sequence).

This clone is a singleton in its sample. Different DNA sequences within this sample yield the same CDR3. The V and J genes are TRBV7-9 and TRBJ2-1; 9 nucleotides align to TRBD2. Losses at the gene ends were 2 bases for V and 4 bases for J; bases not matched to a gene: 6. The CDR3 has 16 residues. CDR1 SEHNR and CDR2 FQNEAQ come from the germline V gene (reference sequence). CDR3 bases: TGTGCCAGCAGCTTATCGCTAGCGGGGAGTTACAATGAGCAGTTCTTC. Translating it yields CASSLSLAGSYNEQFF. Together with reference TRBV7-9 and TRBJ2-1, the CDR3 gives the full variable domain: DTGVSQNPRHKITKRGQNVTFRCDPISEHNRLYWYRQTLGQGPEFLTYFQNEAQLEKSRLLSDRFSAERPKGSFSTLEIQRTEQGDSAMYLCASSLSLAGSYNEQFFGPGTRLTVL.

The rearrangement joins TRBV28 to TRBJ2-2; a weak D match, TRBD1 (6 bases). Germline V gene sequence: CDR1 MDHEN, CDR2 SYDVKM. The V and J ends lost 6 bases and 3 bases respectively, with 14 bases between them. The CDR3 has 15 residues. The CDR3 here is CASRVDSVHTGELFF. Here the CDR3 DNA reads TGTGCCAGCAGGGTGGACAGTGTCCACACCGGGGAGCTGTTTTTT.

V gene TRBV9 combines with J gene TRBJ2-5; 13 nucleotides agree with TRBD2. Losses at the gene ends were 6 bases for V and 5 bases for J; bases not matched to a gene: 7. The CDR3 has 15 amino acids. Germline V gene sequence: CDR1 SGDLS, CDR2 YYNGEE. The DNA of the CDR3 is TGTGCCAGCAACGGACTAGCGGGAGCGGGGGAGACCCAGTACTTC. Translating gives CASNGLAGAGETQYF. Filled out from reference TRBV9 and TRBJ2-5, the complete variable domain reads DSGVTQTPKHLITATGQRVTLRCSPRSGDLSVYWYQQSLDQGLQFLIQYYNGEERAKGNILERFSAQQFPDLHSELNLSSLELGDSALYFCASNGLAGAGETQYFGPGTRLLVL.

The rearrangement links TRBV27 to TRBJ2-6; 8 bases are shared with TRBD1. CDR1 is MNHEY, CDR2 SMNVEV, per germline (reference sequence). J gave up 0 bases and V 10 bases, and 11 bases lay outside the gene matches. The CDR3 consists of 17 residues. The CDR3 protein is CATRRDRLASGANVLTF. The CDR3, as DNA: TGTGCCACCCGCCGGGACAGGCTGGCCTCTGGGGCCAACGTCCTGACTTTC.

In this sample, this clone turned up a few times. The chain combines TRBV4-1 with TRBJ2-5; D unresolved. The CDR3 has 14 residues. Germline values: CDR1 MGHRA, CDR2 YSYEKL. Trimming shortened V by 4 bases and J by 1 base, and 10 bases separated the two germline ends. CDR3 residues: CASSPGGAQETQYF. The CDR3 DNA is TGCGCCAGCAGCCCGGGTGGAGCCCAAGAGACCCAGTACTTC.

The CDR3 sequence: CASSSGTEKLFF. The CDR3 DNA reads TGTGCCAGCAGCTCCGGGACCGAAAAACTGTTTTTT. The chain combines TRBV6-5 with TRBJ1-4, with D possibly being TRBD1 (5 bases). V lost 6 bases and J 8 bases, leaving 10 bases between the germline ends. The CDR3 is 12 residues long. Germline V lookup: CDR1 MNHEY, CDR2 SVGAGI.

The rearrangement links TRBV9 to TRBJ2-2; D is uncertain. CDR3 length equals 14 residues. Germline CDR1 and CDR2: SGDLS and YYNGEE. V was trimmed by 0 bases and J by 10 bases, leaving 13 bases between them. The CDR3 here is CASSVGAGRVELFF. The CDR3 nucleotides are TGTGCCAGCAGCGTAGGAGCAGGAAGGGTGGAGCTGTTTTTT.

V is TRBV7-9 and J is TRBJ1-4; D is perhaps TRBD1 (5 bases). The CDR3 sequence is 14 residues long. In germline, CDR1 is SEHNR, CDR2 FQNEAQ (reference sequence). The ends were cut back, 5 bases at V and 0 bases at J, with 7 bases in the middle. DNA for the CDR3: TGTGCCAGCAGCGAGGGGTCAACTAATGAAAAACTGTTTTTT. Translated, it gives CASSEGSTNEKLFF.

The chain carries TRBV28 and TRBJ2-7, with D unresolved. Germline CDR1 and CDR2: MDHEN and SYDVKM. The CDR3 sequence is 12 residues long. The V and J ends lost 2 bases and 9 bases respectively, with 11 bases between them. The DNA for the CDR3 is TGTGCCAGCAGTTTAGGCCCACTCGGGCAGTACTTC. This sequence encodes CASSLGPLGQYF.

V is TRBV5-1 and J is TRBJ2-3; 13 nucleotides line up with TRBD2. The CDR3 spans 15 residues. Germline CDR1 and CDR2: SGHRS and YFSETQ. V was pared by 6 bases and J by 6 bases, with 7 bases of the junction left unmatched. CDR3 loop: CASMKGLAGSDTQYF. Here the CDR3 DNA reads TGCGCCAGCATGAAGGGACTAGCGGGAAGCGATACGCAGTATTTT.

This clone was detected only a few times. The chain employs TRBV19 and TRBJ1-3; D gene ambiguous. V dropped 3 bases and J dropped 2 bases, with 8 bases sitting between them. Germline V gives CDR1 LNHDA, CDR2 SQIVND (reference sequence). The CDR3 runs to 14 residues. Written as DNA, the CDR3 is TGTGCCAGTAGTATGGGGTGGACTGGAAACACCATATATTTT. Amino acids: CASSMGWTGNTIYF.

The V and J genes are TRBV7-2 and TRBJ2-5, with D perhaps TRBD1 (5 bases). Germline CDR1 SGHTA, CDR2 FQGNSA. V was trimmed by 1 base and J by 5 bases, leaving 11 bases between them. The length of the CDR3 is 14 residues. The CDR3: CASSLVSGRETQYF. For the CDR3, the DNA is TGTGCCAGCAGCTTAGTATCAGGGCGGGAGACCCAGTACTTC.

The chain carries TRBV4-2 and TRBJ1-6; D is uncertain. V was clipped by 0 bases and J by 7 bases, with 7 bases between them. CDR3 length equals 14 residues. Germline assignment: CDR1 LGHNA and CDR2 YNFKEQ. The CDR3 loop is CASSQDMRNSPLHF. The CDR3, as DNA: TGTGCCAGCAGCCAAGATATGCGGAATTCACCCCTCCACTTT.

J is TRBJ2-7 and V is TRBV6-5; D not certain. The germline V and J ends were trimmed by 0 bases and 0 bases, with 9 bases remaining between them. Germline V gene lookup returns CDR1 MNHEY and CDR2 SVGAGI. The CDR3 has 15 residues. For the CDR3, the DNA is TGTGCCAGCAGTTACTCCGCAGGCGACTCCTACGAGCAGTACTTC. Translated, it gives CASSYSAGDSYEQYF.

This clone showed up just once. The CDR3 bases are TGTGCCAGCAGTTACACGCCTGGGGCCGGTAATGAAAAACTGTTTTTT. Translating it yields CASSYTPGAGNEKLFF. J is TRBJ1-4 and V is TRBV6-6, with D maybe TRBD1 (5 bases). CDR1 is MNHNY, CDR2 SVGAGI, per germline (reference sequence). Deletions cut 2 bases from V and 4 bases from J, with 14 bases between. The CDR3 sequence is 16 residues long.